This T cell receptor beta chain was identified during a study of T cell clonotyping in hematopoietic cell transplantation. In the case of this clone: Its antigen is not identified.

The table came from immunoSEQ multiplex PCR; TCRdb's copy has only in-frame clones and leaves some out. The sample has 2,000 or so clones, roughly three quarters seen once. The CDR3 consists of 14 residues. V lost 4 bases and J 0 bases, leaving 10 bases between the germline ends. Looked up from germline, CDR1 is SGHRS and CDR2 is YFSETQ. Study-wide points: Recipient TCR diversity dropped after transplant; expanded clonotypes rose from day 30 to 180. Few recipient clonotypes overlapped donors; over 97% were de novo at given depth. Graft donor and pretransplant recipient Inverse Simpson Index values predicted broader posttransplant TCR diversity.

The chain employs TRBV5-1 and TRBJ1-1; TRBD1 might be the D (6 bases). This sequence originates from a man between 25 and 39 years old in good health. Some clones in this sample may be carry-over from other donors' samples. Material: peripheral blood mononuclear cells. DNA of the CDR3: TGCGCCAGCAGCATACAGGGTTTGAACACTGAAGCTTTCTTT. It is translated as CASSIQGLNTEAFF.